Presented here are 13 T cell receptor beta chains from one specimen sequenced in a study of metastatic and nonmetastatic thyroid tumors. Among the patients, none had received any treatment before thyroid surgery. Using MiXCR, TCRdb reanalyzed the PCR reads. The data contain 60,000 to 75,000 clones, more than 3.5% of them singletons. The sample comprised blood. The source is a female donor with papillary thyroid cancer or a benign thyroid nodule (not recorded which). Some clones in this sample may be carry-over from other donors' samples.

This clone was counted ten times or more. CDR3 in DNA: TGTGCCAGCCCGAAGGAGGGATGGGGCTACACCTTC. This codes for CASPKEGWGYTF. V is TRBV27 and J is TRBJ1-2; D remains ambiguous. The germline gives CDR1 MNHEY, CDR2 SMNVEV (reference sequence). The length of the CDR3 is 12 residues. Trimming left V 8 bases short and J 8 bases short, with 15 bases between.

The table lists this clone with a few counts. The chain has TRBV6-2 or TRBV6-3 and TRBJ2-2; D is tentatively TRBD1 or TRBD2 (6 bases each). The CDR3 sequence is 17 residues long. Germline V gives CDR1 MNHEY, CDR2 SVGEGT. Trimming removed 6 bases from V and 1 base from J, with 18 bases in between. CDR3 region: CASRPLGGLKNTGELFF. The DNA for the CDR3 is TGTGCCAGCAGACCTTTGGGGGGCCTGAAGAACACCGGGGAGCTGTTTTTT.

In its sample, this clone was seen many times. This chain's CDR3 is CASSTSGRSEETQYF. CDR3 sequence (DNA): TGTGCCAGCAGTACTAGCGGGAGGTCCGAAGAGACCCAGTACTTC. V is TRBV2 and J is TRBJ2-5, with 12 positions matching TRBD2. CDR3 length equals 15 residues. J gave up 3 bases and V 5 bases, and 4 bases lay outside the gene matches. Germline values: CDR1 SNHLY, CDR2 FYNNEI.

The table lists this clone with a few counts. The chain recombines TRBV5-4 with TRBJ2-1; 8 nucleotides match TRBD2. The V gene's germline CDR1 is SGHNT and CDR2 YYREEE (reference sequence). The J segment lost 6 bases and the V segment lost 1 base, leaving 6 bases of the junction unmatched. There are 15 residues in the CDR3. The CDR3 protein is CASSLRAGACNEQFF. The CDR3 region has the DNA TGTGCCAGCAGCTTGAGAGCGGGAGCGTGCAATGAGCAGTTCTTC.

This clone has a count of ten or more. This chain uses TRBV9 with TRBJ2-5, with D possibly TRBD2 on 6 matching bases. Germline CDR1 is SGDLS and CDR2 is YYNGEE. CDR3 length: 16 amino acids. V lost 0 bases and J lost 7, with 19 bases in between. In DNA, the CDR3 is TGTGCCAGCAGCGTAGACCTAGCGCCCTTGGATGGGACCCAGTACTTC. Translating gives CASSVDLAPLDGTQYF.

On this clone: This may come from a read error, since a much larger clone is one base off. The gene calls are TRBV18 and TRBJ2-7; TRBD1 matches at 8 bases. CDR1 is KGHSH, CDR2 LQKENI, per germline. The CDR3 sequence is 15 residues long. The CDR3 reads CVSSPSQGGSYEQYF. The CDR3 DNA is TGTGTCAGCTCACCTTCACAGGGGGGTTCGTACGAGCAGTACTTC.

Many counts were recorded for this clone. J is TRBJ2-7 and V is TRBV20-1; weak D call: TRBD1 (5 bases). CDR1 and CDR2 from the germline V gene are DFQATT and SNEGSKA (reference sequence). Deletions cut 1 base from V and 2 bases from J, with 12 bases between. The CDR3 covers 14 residues. The CDR3 sequence: CSARGETAPYEQYF. CDR3 DNA sequence: TGCAGTGCTAGAGGTGAGACAGCCCCCTACGAGCAGTACTTC.

This clone was detected many times. The chain carries TRBV11-3 and TRBJ2-1; TRBD2 aligns across 7 bases. The CDR3 has 17 amino acids. V gave up 5 bases and J gave up 7 bases; unmatched junction bases: 17. Germline V CDR1 and CDR2: SGHNT, YENEEA. Here the CDR3 DNA reads TGTGCCAGCAGCCCACGACCTGGACTAGGCCCAAGTAATGAGCAGTTCTTC. The encoded protein is CASSPRPGLGPSNEQFF.

This clone was observed at least ten times. The chain recombines TRBV7-3 with TRBJ2-1; no definite D call. V lost 1 base to trimming and J lost 4 bases, with 11 bases between them. The germline CDR1 and CDR2 sequences are SGHTA and FQGTGA. This CDR3 is 15 amino acids long. CDR3 amino acids: CASSLMDQPYNEQFF. The CDR3 DNA reads as TGTGCCAGCAGCTTAATGGATCAACCTTACAATGAGCAGTTCTTC.

This clone was seen ten or more times. The V gene is TRBV9, the J gene TRBJ1-5; D is uncertain. Per germline, CDR1 SGDLS and CDR2 YYNGEE. There are 16 residues in the CDR3. Trimming left V 2 bases short and J 0 bases short, with 12 bases between. The CDR3 sequence: CASSVLGPYSNQPQHF. In nucleotides, the CDR3 is TGTGCCAGCAGCGTCCTAGGGCCCTATAGCAATCAGCCCCAGCATTTT.

The V and J genes are TRBV6-1 and TRBJ2-3; D is perhaps TRBD2 (5 bases). Per the germline V gene, CDR1 is MNHNS and CDR2 is SASEGT. V lost 6 bases and J lost 6, with 16 bases in between. There are 14 residues in the CDR3. The CDR3 region is CASRRAEDSDTQYF. The CDR3 DNA reads as TGTGCCAGCAGGCGAGCGGAGGATTCTGATACGCAGTATTTT.

This clone has at least ten counts. The chain carries TRBV5-6 and TRBJ1-5, with 8 bases that match TRBD1. This CDR3 has 14 residues. Germline V gene sequence: CDR1 SGHDT, CDR2 YYEEEE. V shed 4 bases and J 5 bases; nucleotides not matched to a gene: 5. CDR3 nucleotide sequence: TGTGCCAGCAGCCAGACAGGGGCCTATCAGCCCCAGCATTTT. Protein sequence: CASSQTGAYQPQHF.

As to this clone: One end of the junction varies from germline; a read error may be responsible. The rearrangement uses TRBV5-1 and TRBJ2-7, with D perhaps TRBD1 (6 bases). Germline assignment: CDR1 SGHRS and CDR2 YFSETQ. The CDR3 length is 14 residues. The CDR3 is CASSLYGRGYGQYF. In DNA form, the CDR3 reads TGCGCCAGCAGCTTGTATGGCAGGGGCTACGGGCAGTACTTC.